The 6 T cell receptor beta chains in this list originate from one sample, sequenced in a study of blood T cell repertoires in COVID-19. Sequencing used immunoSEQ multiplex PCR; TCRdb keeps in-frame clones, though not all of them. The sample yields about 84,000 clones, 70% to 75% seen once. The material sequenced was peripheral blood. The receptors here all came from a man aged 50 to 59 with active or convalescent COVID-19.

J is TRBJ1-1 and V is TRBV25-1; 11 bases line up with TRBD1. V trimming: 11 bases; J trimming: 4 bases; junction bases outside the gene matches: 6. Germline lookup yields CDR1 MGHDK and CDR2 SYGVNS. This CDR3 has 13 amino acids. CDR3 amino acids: CAADRGHGTEAFF. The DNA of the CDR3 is TGTGCCGCGGACAGGGGGCATGGCACTGAAGCTTTCTTT.

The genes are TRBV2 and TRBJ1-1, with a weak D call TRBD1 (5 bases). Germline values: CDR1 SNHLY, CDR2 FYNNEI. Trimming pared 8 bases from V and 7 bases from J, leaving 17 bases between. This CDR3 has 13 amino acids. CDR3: CASFSSGVGEAFF. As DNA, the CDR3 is TGTGCCAGCTTCTCCTCGGGGGTGGGTGAAGCTTTCTTT.

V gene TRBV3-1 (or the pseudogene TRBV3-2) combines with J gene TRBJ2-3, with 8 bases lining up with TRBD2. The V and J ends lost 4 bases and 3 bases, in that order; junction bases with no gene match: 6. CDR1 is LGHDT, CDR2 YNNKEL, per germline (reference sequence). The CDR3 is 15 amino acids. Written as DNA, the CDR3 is TGTGCCAGCAGCCCTCTGGCGGGGGGTACAGATACGCAGTATTTT. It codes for CASSPLAGGTDTQYF.

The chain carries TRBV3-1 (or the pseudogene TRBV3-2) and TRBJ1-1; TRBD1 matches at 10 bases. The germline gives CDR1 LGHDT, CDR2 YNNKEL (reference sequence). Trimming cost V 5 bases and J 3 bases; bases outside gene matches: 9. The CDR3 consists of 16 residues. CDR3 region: CASSDTGTGEDTEAFF. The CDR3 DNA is TGTGCCAGCAGCGATACCGGGACAGGGGAGGACACTGAAGCTTTCTTT.

The DNA of the CDR3 is TGCGCCAGCAGCCAACCATTCGGACAGGGGGGAAACACCATATATTTT. Translating it yields CASSQPFGQGGNTIYF. This chain joins TRBV4-1 and TRBJ1-3; 9 bases fit TRBD1. V lost 2 bases to trimming and J lost 4 bases; unmatched junction nucleotides: 6. Germline assignment: CDR1 MGHRA and CDR2 YSYEKL. The CDR3 is 16 amino acids.

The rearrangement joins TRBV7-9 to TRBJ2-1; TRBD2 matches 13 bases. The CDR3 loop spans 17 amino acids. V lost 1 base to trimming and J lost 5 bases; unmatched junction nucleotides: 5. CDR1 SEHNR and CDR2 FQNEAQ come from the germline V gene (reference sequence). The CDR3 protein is CASSLGGTSGDHNEQFF. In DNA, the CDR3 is TGTGCCAGCAGCTTAGGGGGGACTAGCGGGGACCACAATGAGCAGTTCTTC.